This T cell receptor beta chain was obtained from a study of human T cells and chemical hapten exposure. Time point specified: healthy volunteer bleed at 6 weeks. Unfractionated whole blood was the source of the extracted total RNA. This clonotype has a handful of counts. In germline, CDR1 is DFQATT, CDR2 SNEGSKA (reference sequence). Between the trimmed V and J ends, which lost 8 bases and 7 bases, there was a span of 21 bases. The CDR3 has 14 residues. TCRdb recomputed calls from the RACE reads with MiXCR, one row per CDR3 protein. The repertoire consists of under 50,000 distinct CDR3 sequences, with about 4% occurring once and the leading ten covering roughly 5.9%.

The source of this sequence is a human donor in good health. Some clones in this sample may be carry-over from other donors' samples. Sequencing was done on a sample of whole blood. V is TRBV20-1 and J is TRBJ2-1; D is tentatively TRBD1 or TRBD2 (7 bases each). The CDR3 sequence is CSPLGRGLKNEQFF. The CDR3 region has the DNA TGCAGTCCTTTGGGGAGGGGGCTTAAAAATGAGCAGTTCTTC.